These 9 T cell receptor beta chains originate from one sample sequenced in a study of HIV-infected patients and healthy controls (TCRdb year 2014). The protocol used for the library was 5' RACE. The data were produced on an Illumina MiSeq. About 500 ng RNA was reverse transcribed with SuperScript III using primers against the alpha and beta constant regions. Separate alpha and beta chain libraries were made by chain-specific third strand synthesis with multiplexing indices. The raw public reads went through TCRdb reprocessing: fastp at Q25, MiXCR clone calling, in-frame beta chains kept. Every distinct CDR3 protein forms one entry, paired with its most common genes and DNA. This sample comprises some 15,000 distinct CDR3 sequences, roughly 7.5% of them detected only once. Roughly 8% of the sample belongs to the ten largest clones. Since whole blood was used without any cell fractionation, the repertoire reflected all peripheral T cells in unsorted form.

Sequenced: blood. The receptors here all came from an adult in good health.

As for this clonotype: A read error may explain this, as a much larger clone is one base away. The chain links TRBV7-2 to TRBJ1-1; no clear D gene. The CDR3 is 15 amino acids. CDR1 is SGHTA, CDR2 FQGNSA, per germline. The CDR3 is CVSSLQGLENTEAFF. The CDR3 DNA reads TGTGTCAGCAGCCTACAAGGACTCGAGAACACTGAAGCTTTCTTT.

There are many counts of this clonotype. J is TRBJ1-5 and V is TRBV19; a possible D gene is TRBD1 (6 bases). V was trimmed by 4 bases and J by 7 bases, leaving 17 bases between them. The CDR3 loop spans 15 amino acids. The germline CDR1 and CDR2 sequences are LNHDA and SQIVND (reference sequence). Here the CDR3 reads CASSKGQGLGQPQHF. In nucleotides, the CDR3 is TGTGCCAGTAGTAAGGGGCAGGGGCTCGGACAGCCCCAGCATTTT.

This clonotype was observed at least ten times. The V call is TRBV5-4, the J call TRBJ2-1; 13 nucleotides agree with TRBD2. Germline V gene sequence: CDR1 SGHNT, CDR2 YYREEE (reference sequence). CDR3 length: 16 amino acids. The trim removed 4 bases at V and 5 bases at J, leaving 6 bases unmatched. The CDR3 DNA reads as TGTGCCAGCAGCCTACCTGGACTAGCGGGGGACAATGAGCAGTTCTTC. It specifies CASSLPGLAGDNEQFF.

This clonotype is judged medium-sized. This chain joins TRBV3-1 and TRBJ2-1; TRBD2 matches 10 bases. This CDR3 spans 16 amino acids. Trimming removed 0 bases from V and 10 bases from J; junction bases left unmatched: 9. From germline, CDR1 is LGHDT and CDR2 YNNKEL (reference sequence). CDR3 residues: CASSQDVGLAGAEQFF. The CDR3 coding sequence is TGTGCCAGCAGCCAAGATGTGGGGCTAGCGGGGGCCGAGCAGTTCTTC.

This clonotype is medium-sized. This chain connects TRBV29-1 to TRBJ2-7; weak D call: TRBD1 (6 bases). Germline lookup yields CDR1 SQVTM and CDR2 ANQGSEA. The CDR3 consists of 11 residues. Between the trimmed V and J ends, which lost 4 bases and 4 bases, there was a span of 8 bases. The CDR3 bases are TGCAGCGTTGCACAGGGATACGAGCAGTACTTC. Translated: CSVAQGYEQYF.

This clonotype was seen repeatedly, ten times or more. The chain is built from TRBV5-5 and TRBJ2-1; no definite D call. CDR1 and CDR2 from the germline V gene are SGHKS and YYEKEE (reference sequence). This CDR3 contains 15 residues. V shed 4 bases and J shed 0 bases, with 11 bases lying between them. This chain's CDR3 is CASSGKFFSYNEQFF. DNA of the CDR3: TGTGCCAGCAGCGGCAAGTTTTTCTCCTACAATGAGCAGTTCTTC.

This clonotype was seen only a few times. The chain links TRBV4-3 to TRBJ1-2, with D perhaps matching TRBD1 (6 bases). This CDR3 is built from 15 residues. V was pared by 0 bases and J by 4 bases, with 12 bases between. CDR1 LGHNA and CDR2 YSLEER come from the germline V gene. CDR3 protein: CASSQDRGARYGYTF. The CDR3 DNA follows: TGCGCCAGCAGCCAAGATCGGGGGGCCCGCTATGGCTACACCTTC.

This clonotype was counted at least ten times. The rearrangement joins TRBV7-2 to TRBJ2-1, with D uncertain. Trimming took off 6 bases at V and 3 bases at J, with 15 bases between the two ends. Germline CDR1 is SGHTA and CDR2 is FQGNSA. CDR3 size: 15 residues. CDR3 sequence reads: CASRSPGPNYNEQFF. CDR3 DNA sequence: TGTGCCAGCAGGTCTCCGGGCCCCAACTACAATGAGCAGTTCTTC. The full variable domain, rest sourced from reference TRBV7-2 and TRBJ2-1, is GAGVSQSPSNKVTEKGKDVELRCDPISGHTALYWYRQSLGQGLEFLIYFQGNSAPDKSGLPSDRFSAERTGGSVSTLTIQRTQQEDSAVYLCASRSPGPNYNEQFFGPGTRLTVL.

The rearrangement joins TRBV20-1 to TRBJ2-1; TRBD2 matches 15 bases. Germline CDR1 DFQATT, CDR2 SNEGSKA (reference sequence). V shed 1 base, J shed 0 bases, and the junction held 4 bases outside the gene matches. CDR3 size: 18 residues. The CDR3 region is CSARGRTSGGDSYNEQFF. CDR3 nucleotide sequence: TGCAGTGCTAGAGGGAGGACTAGCGGGGGGGACTCCTACAATGAGCAGTTCTTC.